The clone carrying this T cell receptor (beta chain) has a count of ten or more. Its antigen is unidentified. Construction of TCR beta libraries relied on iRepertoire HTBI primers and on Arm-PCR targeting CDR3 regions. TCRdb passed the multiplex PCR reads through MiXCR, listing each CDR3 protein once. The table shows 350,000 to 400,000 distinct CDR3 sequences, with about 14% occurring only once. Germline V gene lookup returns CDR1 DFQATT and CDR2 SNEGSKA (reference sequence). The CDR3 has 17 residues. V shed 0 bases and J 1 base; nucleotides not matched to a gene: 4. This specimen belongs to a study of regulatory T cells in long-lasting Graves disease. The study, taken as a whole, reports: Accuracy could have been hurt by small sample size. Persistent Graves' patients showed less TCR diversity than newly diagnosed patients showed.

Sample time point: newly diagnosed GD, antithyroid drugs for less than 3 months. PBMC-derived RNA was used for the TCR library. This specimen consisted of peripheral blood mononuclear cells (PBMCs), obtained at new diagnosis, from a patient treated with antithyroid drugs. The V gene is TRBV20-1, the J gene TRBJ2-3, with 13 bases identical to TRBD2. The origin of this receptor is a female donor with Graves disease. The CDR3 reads CSAREPGTSGGTDTQYF. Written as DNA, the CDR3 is TGCAGTGCTAGAGAGCCCGGGACTAGCGGGGGCACAGATACGCAGTATTTT.